The clone carrying this TCR beta chain was counted many times. The sample originates from a study of Graves' ophthalmopathy and Graves' hyperthyroidism. Per germline, CDR1 MNHNS and CDR2 SASEGT. The germline V and J ends were trimmed by 8 bases and 2 bases, with 19 bases remaining between them. CDR3 length: 15 residues. Researchers took RNA transcripts and amplified TCR beta CDR3 regions from them. Following a first-round RT-PCR that used HTBI primers, a second-round multiplex PCR was carried out. Each CDR3 protein is one row after TCRdb ran MiXCR on the multiplex PCR reads. Among fewer than 650,000 distinct CDR3 sequences listed, around a fifth were seen once.

The sequenced sample consisted of peripheral blood. The clonotype comes from a woman in her late teens or twenties with stable Graves' hyperthyroidism. Some clones in this sample may be carry-over from other donors' samples. The chain uses TRBV6-1 and TRBJ2-7; the D gene could be TRBD1 or TRBD2 (6 bases each). CDR3 bases: TGTGCCAGCTCCCGGGGGTCAGGGGCCGCCTACGAGCAGTACTTC. Translating gives CASSRGSGAAYEQYF.